Listed below are T cell receptor beta chains from one sample, sequenced in a study of blood T cell repertoires in COVID-19. Method: immunoSEQ multiplex PCR; TCRdb's copy keeps in-frame clones and lacks some. The sample includes fewer than 200,000 clones, around 81% of them seen just once. The sequencing sample was made of peripheral blood. The source is a woman aged 40 to 50 with COVID-19, enrolled during active disease. Both conserved end residues are part of each CDR3. The order of the fields is V gene, J gene, D gene, clone size, CDR3 DNA, CDR3 protein. D genes are given only for firm matches. A row's size may be missing; if present it is once, few, many or a size class.

>TRBV7-3|TRBJ2-1|.|.
TGTGCCAGCAGCCCCAGGGTGTGGGGGGACGGTGAGCAGTTCTTC
CASSPRVWGDGEQFF
>TRBV6-1|TRBJ2-3|.|.
TGTGCCAGCAGTGAAATGCCAGCGGCAAGCACAGATACGCAGTATTTT
CASSEMPAASTDTQYF
>TRBV6-6|TRBJ2-4|TRBD2|.
TGTGCCAGCAGTTACTCCGGCGGGAGGTTTGAAAACATTCAGTACTTC
CASSYSGGRFENIQYF
>TRBV7-9|TRBJ1-1|TRBD1|once
TGTGCCAGCTCACTAGGGGGCTGGGGAGCTTTCTTT
CASSLGGWGAFF
>TRBV29-1|TRBJ1-5|.|once
TGCAGCGTTGCGGACGGACTCAATCAGCCCCAGCATTTT
CSVADGLNQPQHF
>TRBV9|TRBJ2-1|TRBD2|once
TGTGCCAGCAGCGCTGGACTAGCGGGAGGTATTGATGAGCAGTTCTTC
CASSAGLAGGIDEQFF
>TRBV10-2|TRBJ1-2|.|.
TGCGCCAGCAGGCCACCGTCCTACCCGAATGGCTACACCTTC
CASRPPSYPNGYTF
>TRBV12-3/TRBV12-4|TRBJ1-2|.|few
TGTGCCAGCAGTTTAGAAGGGGTTTATGGCTACACCTTC
CASSLEGVYGYTF
>TRBV28|TRBJ2-1|TRBD2|.
TGTGCCAGCAGTTTATCCCCTAGCGGGAGGAGGAATGAGCAGTTCTTC
CASSLSPSGRRNEQFF
>TRBV11-2|TRBJ2-7|TRBD2|.
TGTGCCAGCAGTCAGACTAGCGGGAGAGGGTACGAGCAGTACTTC
CASSQTSGRGYEQYF
>TRBV28|TRBJ2-3|.|.
TGTGCCAGCAGTTGGGCGCGCGGGGTGAGCACAGATACGCAGTATTTT
CASSWARGVSTDTQYF
>TRBV9|TRBJ2-5|TRBD1|.
TGTGCCAGCAGCGCCACACCGGGACAGCAAGAGACCCAGTACTTC
CASSATPGQQETQYF
>TRBV10-2|TRBJ2-1|TRBD2|.
TGCGCCAGCAGGCGAGCGGGGTCCTCCTACAATGAGCAGTTCTTC
CASRRAGSSYNEQFF
>TRBV5-1|TRBJ2-1|TRBD2|.
TGCGCCAGCAGCCTCACTAGCGGGTCAAACAATGAGCAGTTCTTC
CASSLTSGSNNEQFF
>TRBV19|TRBJ1-2|.|.
TGTGCCAGTAGTTGGTCAGGGGACCCAGACACCTTC
CASSWSGDPDTF
>TRBV14|TRBJ1-2|TRBD1|.
TGTGCCAGCAGCCCCAGGAGGGGGCGGAATGGCTACACCTTC
CASSPRRGRNGYTF
>TRBV19|TRBJ2-1|TRBD1|.
TGTGCCAGTAGTATAGATTGGGGGGGACAGGGGTACAATGAGCAGTTCTTC
CASSIDWGGQGYNEQFF
>TRBV4-1|TRBJ2-7|TRBD1|.
TGCGCCAGCAGCCAAGGGCTACAGGGGGCCAACGAGCAGTACTTC
CASSQGLQGANEQYF
>TRBV18|TRBJ2-3|TRBD1|.
TGTGCCAGCTCATTCGGCAGGGGGCCGACAGATACGCAGTATTTT
CASSFGRGPTDTQYF
>TRBV7-6|TRBJ2-2|TRBD1|.
TGTGCCAGCAGCTTACGGCGACAGGGAAACACCGGGGAGCTGTTTTTT
CASSLRRQGNTGELFF
>TRBV19|TRBJ2-3|.|few
TGTGCCAGTAGTATCCGACGACAGAGGATCACAGATACGCAGTATTTT
CASSIRRQRITDTQYF
>TRBV7-8|TRBJ2-5|.|.
TGTGCCAGCAGCTTAGGGGGGCAGGGCATACAAGAGACCCAGTACTTC
CASSLGGQGIQETQYF
>TRBV7-9|TRBJ2-1|TRBD1|.
TGTGCCAGCAGCTTAGCCCCGACAGGGGGCTTCAATGAGCAGTTCTTC
CASSLAPTGGFNEQFF
>TRBV7-8|TRBJ1-1|.|.
TGTGCCAGCAGCCAGTTAAACTTCAACACTGAAGCTTTCTTT
CASSQLNFNTEAFF
>TRBV27|TRBJ1-4|.|.
TGTGCCAGCAGTTTACGGTCAGGGAGGGACGAAAAACTGTTTTTT
CASSLRSGRDEKLFF
>TRBV5-5|TRBJ2-3|.|.
TGTGCCAGCAGCTATGTACAGGGCGAAAATACGCAGTATTTT
CASSYVQGENTQYF
>TRBV12-3/TRBV12-4|TRBJ2-5|.|.
TGTGCCAGCAGGCAGGGGGGTCAAGAGACCCAGTACTTC
CASRQGGQETQYF
>TRBV20-1|TRBJ1-4|.|.
TGCAGTGCTAGTGACCCGGGACAATCGGGTGAAAAACTGTTTTTT
CSASDPGQSGEKLFF
>TRBV9|TRBJ2-1|.|.
TGTGCCAGCTCGGAAGGGGACTGGGATGAGCAGTTCTTC
CASSEGDWDEQFF
>TRBV6-1|TRBJ2-5|.|.
TGTGCCAGCAGTGAAGGGGCAGGGGGGAGCGAGACCCAGTACTTC
CASSEGAGGSETQYF
>TRBV7-2|TRBJ2-5|.|.
TGTGCCAGCAACAGCAACAGAGAGACCCAGTACTTC
CASNSNRETQYF
>TRBV7-8|TRBJ1-2|TRBD1|.
TGTGCCAGCAGCTTAGCCTCGGGTGGCAGGGGGTTATATGGCTACACCTTC
CASSLASGGRGLYGYTF
>TRBV24-1|TRBJ2-5|.|.
TGTGCCACCAGTGATTTGGAGGGAGCCGCACAAGAGACCCAGTACTTC
CATSDLEGAAQETQYF
>TRBV24-1|TRBJ1-2|.|.
TGTGCCACCAGTGACCTTAACTATGGCTACACCTTC
CATSDLNYGYTF
>TRBV19|TRBJ2-7|TRBD1|.
TGTGCCAGTAGTATAGGGACAGGGACCTACGAGCAGTACTTC
CASSIGTGTYEQYF
>TRBV28|TRBJ1-3|.|.
TGTGCCAGCAGCTCGTTCTCTGGAAACACCATATATTTT
CASSSFSGNTIYF
>TRBV6-6|TRBJ1-5|.|once
TGTGCCAGCAGTTACACCACAGATCAGCCCCAGCATTTT
CASSYTTDQPQHF
>TRBV27|TRBJ2-7|TRBD1|.
TGTGCCAGCAGGGTGGACAGGAACTACGAGCAGTACTTC
CASRVDRNYEQYF
>TRBV4-2|TRBJ2-2|.|.
TGTGCCAGCAGCCAGGCACAGAGAGACACCGGGGAGCTGTTTTTT
CASSQAQRDTGELFF
>TRBV29-1|TRBJ2-3|.|.
TGCAGCGTTGTATTGGCTAGCAGCACAGATACGCAGTATTTT
CSVVLASSTDTQYF
>TRBV7-3|TRBJ2-3|.|.
TGTGCCAGCAGCTTACGTGGCAGGGTGACAGATACGCAGTATTTT
CASSLRGRVTDTQYF
>TRBV6-5|TRBJ1-6|TRBD1|.
TGTGCCAGCTCGGGGACAGCCTATAATTCACCCCTCCACTTT
CASSGTAYNSPLHF
>TRBV5-5|TRBJ1-2|.|.
TGTGCCAGCAGCTTGTGGGTCGACAGCTCTAATGGCTACACCTTC
CASSLWVDSSNGYTF
>TRBV30|TRBJ1-3|.|.
TGTGCCTGGATGGGAGGTGGAAACACCATATATTTT
CAWMGGGNTIYF
>TRBV2|TRBJ1-5|TRBD1|few
TGTGCCAGCACGCCGACAGGGTATCAGCCCCAGCATTTT
CASTPTGYQPQHF
>TRBV2|TRBJ1-1|.|.
TGTGCCTGCGGGGGGGTGATGAACACTGAAGCTTTCTTT
CACGGVMNTEAFF
>TRBV6-5|TRBJ1-1|TRBD1|.
TGTGCCAGCAGTCCCCTACAGGGGGCGGCTGAAGCTTTCTTT
CASSPLQGAAEAFF
>TRBV11-2|TRBJ2-3|.|.
TGTGCCAGCAGCTTAGCAGGCGGGGTCGTAGATACGCAGTATTTT
CASSLAGGVVDTQYF
>TRBV19|TRBJ1-5|TRBD1|.
TGTGCCAGTAGTCGGGACAGGGGAAGCAATCAGCCCCAGCATTTT
CASSRDRGSNQPQHF
>TRBV19|TRBJ1-3|.|.
TGTGCCAGTAATAACCCTCTGAAGAGCTCTGGAAACACCATATATTTT
CASNNPLKSSGNTIYF
>TRBV7-9|TRBJ2-5|.|once
TGTGCCAGCAGCTTAGTAGGGGGGGCTGCGGAGACCCAGTACTTC
CASSLVGGAAETQYF
>TRBV30|TRBJ1-2|TRBD1|.
TGTGCCTGGAGTGTGGGACAGGTCTATGGCTACACCTTC
CAWSVGQVYGYTF
>TRBV6-5|TRBJ1-1|TRBD1|few
TGTGCCAGCAGTTCGGACAGGTCTGTAGCTTTCTTT
CASSSDRSVAFF
>TRBV28|TRBJ2-7|.|once
TGTGCCAGCAGTCCCCGGGAAAAGAGCTACGAGCAGTACTTC
CASSPREKSYEQYF
>TRBV19|TRBJ2-2|.|.
TGTGCCAGTAGTGACGATAGGGGGGGCTCTCACCGCGGGGAGCTGTTTTTT
CASSDDRGGSHRGELFF
>TRBV6-5|TRBJ1-2|TRBD1|.
TGTGCCAGCAGTCCCGACAGGGGGTCAAACTATGGCTACACCTTC
CASSPDRGSNYGYTF
>TRBV10-1|TRBJ1-1|.|.
TGCGCCAGCACCGAGTCATGGGGGGGGACGGTGAACACTGAAGCTTTCTTT
CASTESWGGTVNTEAFF